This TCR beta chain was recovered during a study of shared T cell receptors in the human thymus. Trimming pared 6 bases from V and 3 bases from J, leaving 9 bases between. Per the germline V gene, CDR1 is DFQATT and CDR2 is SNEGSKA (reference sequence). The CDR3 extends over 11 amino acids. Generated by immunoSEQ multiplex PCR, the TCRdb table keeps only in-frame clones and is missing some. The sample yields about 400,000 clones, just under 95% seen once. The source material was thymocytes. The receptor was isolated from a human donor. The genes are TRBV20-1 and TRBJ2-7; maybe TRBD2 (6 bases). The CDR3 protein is CSAAGYYEQYF. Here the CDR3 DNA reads TGCAGTGCGGCGGGGTACTACGAGCAGTACTTC.